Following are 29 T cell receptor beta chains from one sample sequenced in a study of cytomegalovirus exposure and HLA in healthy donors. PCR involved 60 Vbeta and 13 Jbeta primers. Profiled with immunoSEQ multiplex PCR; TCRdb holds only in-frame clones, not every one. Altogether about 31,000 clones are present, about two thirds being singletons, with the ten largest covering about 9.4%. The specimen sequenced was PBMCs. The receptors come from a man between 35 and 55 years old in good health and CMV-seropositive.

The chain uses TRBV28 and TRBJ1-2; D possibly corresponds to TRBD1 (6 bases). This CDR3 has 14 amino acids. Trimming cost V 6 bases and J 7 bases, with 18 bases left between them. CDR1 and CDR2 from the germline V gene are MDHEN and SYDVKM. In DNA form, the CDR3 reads TGTGCCAGCAGAAGTCCTGGGGGCCAGAGTGGCTACACCTTC. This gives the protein CASRSPGGQSGYTF.

CDR3 DNA sequence: TGTGCCAGTAGTAACCGGACAGGAAGGAACTATGGCTACACCTTC. It encodes CASSNRTGRNYGYTF. The chain has TRBV19 and TRBJ1-2; 7 bases match TRBD1. With V trimmed by 4 bases and J by 2 bases, 7 bases remained unmatched. Germline lookup yields CDR1 LNHDA and CDR2 SQIVND (reference sequence). The CDR3 length is 15 residues.

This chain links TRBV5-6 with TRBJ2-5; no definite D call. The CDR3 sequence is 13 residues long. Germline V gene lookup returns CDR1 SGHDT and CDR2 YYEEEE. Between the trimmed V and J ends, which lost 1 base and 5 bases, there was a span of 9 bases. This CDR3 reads CASSLTGSETQYF. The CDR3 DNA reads TGTGCCAGCAGCTTGACCGGGTCTGAGACCCAGTACTTC.

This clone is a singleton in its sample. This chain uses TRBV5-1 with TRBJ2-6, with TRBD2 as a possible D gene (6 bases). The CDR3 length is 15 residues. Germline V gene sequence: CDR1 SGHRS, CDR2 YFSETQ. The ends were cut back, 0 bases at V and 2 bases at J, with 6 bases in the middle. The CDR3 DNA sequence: TGCGCCAGCAGCTTGGGGGGGGCTGGGGCCAACGTCCTGACTTTC. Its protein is CASSLGGAGANVLTF.

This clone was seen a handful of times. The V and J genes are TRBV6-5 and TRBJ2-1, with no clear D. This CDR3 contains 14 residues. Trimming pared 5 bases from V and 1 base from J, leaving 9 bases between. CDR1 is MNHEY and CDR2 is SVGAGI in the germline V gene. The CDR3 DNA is TGTGCCAGCAGTATTTCAGATTCCTACAATGAGCAGTTCTTC. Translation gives CASSISDSYNEQFF.

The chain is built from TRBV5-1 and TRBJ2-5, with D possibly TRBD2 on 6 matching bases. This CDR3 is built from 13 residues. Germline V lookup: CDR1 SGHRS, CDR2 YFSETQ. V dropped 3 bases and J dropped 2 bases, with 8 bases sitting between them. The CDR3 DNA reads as TGCGCCAGCAGCTCGGGGGATCAAGAGACCCAGTACTTC. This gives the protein CASSSGDQETQYF. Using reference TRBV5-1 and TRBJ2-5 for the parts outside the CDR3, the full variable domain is KAGVTQTPRYLIKTRGQQVTLSCSPISGHRSVSWYQQTPGQGLQFLFEYFSETQRNKGNFPGRFSGRQFSNSRSEMNVSTLELGDSALYLCASSSGDQETQYFGPGTRLLVL.

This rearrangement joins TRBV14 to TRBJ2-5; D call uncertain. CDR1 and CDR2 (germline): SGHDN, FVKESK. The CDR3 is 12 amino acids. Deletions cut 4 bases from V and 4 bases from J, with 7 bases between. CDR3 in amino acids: CASSLNRETQYF. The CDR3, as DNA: TGTGCCAGCAGCCTAAACAGAGAGACCCAGTACTTC.

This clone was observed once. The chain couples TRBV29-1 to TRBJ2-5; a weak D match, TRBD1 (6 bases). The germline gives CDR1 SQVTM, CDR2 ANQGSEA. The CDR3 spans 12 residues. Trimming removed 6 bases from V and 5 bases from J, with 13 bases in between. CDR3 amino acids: CSVAQGLETQYF. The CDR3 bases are TGCAGCGTAGCACAGGGATTGGAGACCCAGTACTTC.

CDR3 region: CAWSGYPQLATNEQFF. CDR3 coding DNA: TGTGCCTGGAGTGGGTACCCCCAACTAGCGACGAATGAGCAGTTCTTC. The chain joins TRBV30 to TRBJ2-1, with TRBD2 matching over 7 bases. Germline trimming cut 1 base from V and 7 bases from J; bases unmatched to any gene: 13. There are 16 residues in the CDR3. Germline assignment: CDR1 GTSNPN and CDR2 SVGIG (reference sequence).

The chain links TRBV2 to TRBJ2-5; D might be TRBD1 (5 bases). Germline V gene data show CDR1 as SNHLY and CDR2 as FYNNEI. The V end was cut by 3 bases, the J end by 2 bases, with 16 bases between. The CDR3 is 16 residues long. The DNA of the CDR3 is TGTGCCAGCAGTGATCGATACAGGTTACCACAAGAGACCCAGTACTTC. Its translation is CASSDRYRLPQETQYF.

The CDR3 sequence: CASSRPGGSYEQYF. In DNA, the CDR3 is TGTGCCAGCAGTCGGCCCGGGGGCTCCTACGAGCAGTACTTC. The chain couples TRBV27 to TRBJ2-7; the D gene is possibly TRBD2 (6 bases). This CDR3 spans 14 amino acids. Germline lookup yields CDR1 MNHEY and CDR2 SMNVEV (reference sequence). The V end was cut by 5 bases, the J end by 0 bases, with 11 bases between.

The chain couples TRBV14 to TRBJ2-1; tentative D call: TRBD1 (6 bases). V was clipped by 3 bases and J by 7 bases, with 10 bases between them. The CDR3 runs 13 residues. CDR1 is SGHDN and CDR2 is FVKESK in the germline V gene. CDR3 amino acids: CASSQWTVNEQFF. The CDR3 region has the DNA TGTGCCAGCAGCCAGTGGACAGTTAATGAGCAGTTCTTC.

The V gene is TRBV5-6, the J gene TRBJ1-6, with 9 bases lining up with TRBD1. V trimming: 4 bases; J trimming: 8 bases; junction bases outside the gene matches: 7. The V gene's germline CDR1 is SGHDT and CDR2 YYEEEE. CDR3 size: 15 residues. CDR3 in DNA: TGTGCCAGCAGCATATCCGGGACAGGGCATTCACCCCTCCACTTT. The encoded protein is CASSISGTGHSPLHF.

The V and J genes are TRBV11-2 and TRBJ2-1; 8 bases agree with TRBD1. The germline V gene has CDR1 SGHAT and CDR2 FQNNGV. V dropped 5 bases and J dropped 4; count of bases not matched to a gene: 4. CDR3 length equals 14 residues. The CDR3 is CASSQGQEYNEQFF. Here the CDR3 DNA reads TGTGCCAGCAGCCAGGGACAGGAGTACAATGAGCAGTTCTTC.

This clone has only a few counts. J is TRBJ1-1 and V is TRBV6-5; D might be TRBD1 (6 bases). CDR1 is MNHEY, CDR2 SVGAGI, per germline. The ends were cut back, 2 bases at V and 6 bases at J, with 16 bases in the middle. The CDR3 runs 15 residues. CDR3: CASSYGPGTRSEAFF. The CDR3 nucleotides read TGTGCCAGCAGTTACGGGCCAGGGACAAGATCTGAAGCTTTCTTT.

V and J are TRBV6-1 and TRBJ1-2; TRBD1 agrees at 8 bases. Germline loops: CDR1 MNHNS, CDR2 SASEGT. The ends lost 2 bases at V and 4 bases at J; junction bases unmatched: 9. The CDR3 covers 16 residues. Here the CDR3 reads CASSERGAGGTYGYTF. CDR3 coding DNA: TGTGCCAGCAGTGAAAGGGGGGCAGGGGGCACCTATGGCTACACCTTC.

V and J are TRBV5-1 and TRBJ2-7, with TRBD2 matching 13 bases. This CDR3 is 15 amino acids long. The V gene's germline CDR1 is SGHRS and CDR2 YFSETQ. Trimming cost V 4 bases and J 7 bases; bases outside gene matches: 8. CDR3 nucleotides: TGCGCCAGCAGCCCGGGACTAGCGGGGAAAGAGGAGCAGTACTTC. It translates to CASSPGLAGKEEQYF.

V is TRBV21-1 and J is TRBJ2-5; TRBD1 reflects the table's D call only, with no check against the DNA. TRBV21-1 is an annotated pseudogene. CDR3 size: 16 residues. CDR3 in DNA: TGTGCCAGCACCCCGAGCCCCATACAGGTCCAAGAGACCCAGTACTTC. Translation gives CASTPSPIQVQETQYF.

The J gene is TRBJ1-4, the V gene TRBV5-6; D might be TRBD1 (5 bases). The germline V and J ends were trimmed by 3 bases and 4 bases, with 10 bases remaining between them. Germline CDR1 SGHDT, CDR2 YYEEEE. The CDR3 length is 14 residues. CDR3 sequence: CASSWTTINEKLFF. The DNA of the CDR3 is TGTGCCAGCAGCTGGACAACTATTAATGAAAAACTGTTTTTT.

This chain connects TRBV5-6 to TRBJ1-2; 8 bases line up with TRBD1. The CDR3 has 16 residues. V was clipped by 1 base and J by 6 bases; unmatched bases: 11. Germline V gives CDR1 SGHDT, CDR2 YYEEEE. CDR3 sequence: CASSLTKGDRLNGYTF. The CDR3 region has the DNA TGTGCCAGCAGCTTGACGAAGGGGGACAGGCTGAATGGCTACACCTTC.

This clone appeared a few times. The CDR3 sequence is CASSEAGSKGGYEQYF. The CDR3 nucleotides are TGTGCCAGCAGTGAAGCGGGTTCGAAGGGAGGCTACGAGCAGTACTTC. This chain uses TRBV2 with TRBJ2-7; possibly TRBD2 for D (6 bases). V lost 0 bases and J 3 bases, leaving 15 bases between the germline ends. The CDR3 is made up of 16 amino acids. Germline-derived CDR1 and CDR2 are SNHLY and FYNNEI.

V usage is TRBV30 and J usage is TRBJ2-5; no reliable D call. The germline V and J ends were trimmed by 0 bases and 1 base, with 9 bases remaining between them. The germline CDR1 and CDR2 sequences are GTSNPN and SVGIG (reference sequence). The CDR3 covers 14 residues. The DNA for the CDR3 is TGTGCCTGGAGTGTACTCGCGGTCCAAGAGACCCAGTACTTC. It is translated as CAWSVLAVQETQYF.

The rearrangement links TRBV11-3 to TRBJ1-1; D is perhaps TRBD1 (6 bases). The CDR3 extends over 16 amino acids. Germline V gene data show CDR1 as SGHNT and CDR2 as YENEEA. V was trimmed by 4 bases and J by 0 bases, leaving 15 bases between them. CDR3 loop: CASSSVGQPMNTEAFF. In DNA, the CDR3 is TGTGCCAGCAGCTCAGTAGGACAGCCTATGAACACTGAAGCTTTCTTT.

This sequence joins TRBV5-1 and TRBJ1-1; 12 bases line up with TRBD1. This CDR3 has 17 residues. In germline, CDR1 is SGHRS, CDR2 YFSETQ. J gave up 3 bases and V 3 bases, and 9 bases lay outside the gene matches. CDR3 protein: CASSSTGTGGGYTEAFF. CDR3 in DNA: TGCGCCAGCAGCTCAACCGGGACAGGGGGCGGGTACACTGAAGCTTTCTTT.

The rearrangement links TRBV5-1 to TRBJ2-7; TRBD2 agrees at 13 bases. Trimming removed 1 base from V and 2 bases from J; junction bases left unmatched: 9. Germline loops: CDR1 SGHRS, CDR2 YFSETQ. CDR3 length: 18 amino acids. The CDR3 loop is CASSLQGLAGRSTYEQYF. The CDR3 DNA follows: TGCGCCAGCAGCTTGCAGGGACTAGCGGGGCGCTCCACCTACGAGCAGTACTTC.

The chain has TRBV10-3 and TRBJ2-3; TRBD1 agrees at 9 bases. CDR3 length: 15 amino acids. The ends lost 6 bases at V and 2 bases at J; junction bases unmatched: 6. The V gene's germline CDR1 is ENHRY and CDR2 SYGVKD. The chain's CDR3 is CAIRLGQGDTDTQYF. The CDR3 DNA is TGTGCCATCAGACTGGGACAGGGCGACACAGATACGCAGTATTTT.

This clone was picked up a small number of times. The CDR3 region has the DNA TGTGCCTGGAGTGTACGCGGGATTAATAATTCACCCCTCCACTTT. This encodes CAWSVRGINNSPLHF. V usage is TRBV30 and J usage is TRBJ1-6; D is uncertain. V lost 0 bases to trimming and J lost 5 bases, with 11 bases between them. The CDR3 is made up of 15 amino acids. Germline V gene lookup returns CDR1 GTSNPN and CDR2 SVGIG (reference sequence). The variable domain in full, completed from reference TRBV30 and TRBJ1-6, reads SQTIHQWPATLVQPVGSPLSLECTVEGTSNPNLYWYRQAAGRGLQLLFYSVGIGQISSEVPQNLSASRPQDRQFILSSKKLLLSDSGFYLCAWSVRGINNSPLHFGNGTRLTVT.

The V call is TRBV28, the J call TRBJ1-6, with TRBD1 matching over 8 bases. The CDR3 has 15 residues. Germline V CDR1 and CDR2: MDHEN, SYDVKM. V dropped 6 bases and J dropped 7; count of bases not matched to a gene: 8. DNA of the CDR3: TGTGCCAGCAGGGGGTCGACAGGGGAAAATTCACCCCTCCACTTT. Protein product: CASRGSTGENSPLHF.

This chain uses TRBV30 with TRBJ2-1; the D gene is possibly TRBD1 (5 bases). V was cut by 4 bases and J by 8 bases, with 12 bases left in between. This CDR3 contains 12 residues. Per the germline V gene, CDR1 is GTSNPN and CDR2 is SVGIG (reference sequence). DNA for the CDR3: TGTGCCTGGAACAATCTAGGGGATGAGCAGTTCTTC. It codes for CAWNNLGDEQFF.